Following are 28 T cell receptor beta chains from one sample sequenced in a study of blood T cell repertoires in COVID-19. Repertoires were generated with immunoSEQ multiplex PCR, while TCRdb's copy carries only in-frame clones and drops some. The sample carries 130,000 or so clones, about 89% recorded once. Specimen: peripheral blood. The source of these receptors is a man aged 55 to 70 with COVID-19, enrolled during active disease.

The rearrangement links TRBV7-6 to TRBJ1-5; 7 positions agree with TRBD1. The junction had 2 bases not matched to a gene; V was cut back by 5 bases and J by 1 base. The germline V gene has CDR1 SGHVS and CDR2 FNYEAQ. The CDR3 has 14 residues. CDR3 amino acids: CASSTGASNQPQHF. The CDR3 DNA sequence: TGTGCCAGCAGCACAGGGGCCAGCAATCAGCCCCAGCATTTT. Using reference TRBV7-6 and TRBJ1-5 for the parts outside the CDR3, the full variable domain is GAGVSQSPRYKVTKRGQDVALRCDPISGHVSLYWYRQALGQGPEFLTYFNYEAQQDKSGLPNDRFSAERPEGSISTLTIQRTEQRDSAMYRCASSTGASNQPQHFGDGTRLSIL.

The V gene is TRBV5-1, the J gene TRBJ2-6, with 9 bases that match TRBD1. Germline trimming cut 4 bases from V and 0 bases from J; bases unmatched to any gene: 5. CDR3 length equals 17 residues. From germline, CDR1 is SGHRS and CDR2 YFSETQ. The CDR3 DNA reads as TGCGCCAGCAGCGTACAGGGGGCACCCTCTGGGGCCAACGTCCTGACTTTC. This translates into CASSVQGAPSGANVLTF. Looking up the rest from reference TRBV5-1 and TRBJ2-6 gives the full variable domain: KAGVTQTPRYLIKTRGQQVTLSCSPISGHRSVSWYQQTPGQGLQFLFEYFSETQRNKGNFPGRFSGRQFSNSRSEMNVSTLELGDSALYLCASSVQGAPSGANVLTFGAGSRLTVL.

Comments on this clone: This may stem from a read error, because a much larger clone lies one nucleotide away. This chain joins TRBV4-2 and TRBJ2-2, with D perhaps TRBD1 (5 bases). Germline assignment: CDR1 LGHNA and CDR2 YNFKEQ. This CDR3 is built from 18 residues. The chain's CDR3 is CASSQEVGQLPNTRELFF. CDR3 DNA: TGTGCCAGCAGCCAAGAGGTCGGACAACTACCGAACACCAGGGAGCTGTTTTTT.

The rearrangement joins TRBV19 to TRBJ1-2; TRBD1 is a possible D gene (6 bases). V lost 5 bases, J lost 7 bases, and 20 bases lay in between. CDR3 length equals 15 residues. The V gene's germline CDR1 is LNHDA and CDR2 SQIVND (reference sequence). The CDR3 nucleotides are TGTGCCAGTAGTCCTCCTACGCCAGGGGTGCGTGGCTACACCTTC. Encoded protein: CASSPPTPGVRGYTF. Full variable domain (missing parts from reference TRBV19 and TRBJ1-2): DGGITQSPKYLFRKEGQNVTLSCEQNLNHDAMYWYRQDPGQGLRLIYYSQIVNDFQKGDIAEGYSVSREKKESFPLTVTSAQKNPTAFYLCASSPPTPGVRGYTFGSGTRLTVV.

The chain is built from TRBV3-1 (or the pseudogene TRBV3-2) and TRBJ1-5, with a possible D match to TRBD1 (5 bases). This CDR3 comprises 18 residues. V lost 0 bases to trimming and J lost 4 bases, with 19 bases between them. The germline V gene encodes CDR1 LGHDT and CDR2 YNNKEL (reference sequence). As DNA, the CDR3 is TGTGCCAGCAGCCAAGATGGGGCGAGCCAAGGCCTTAATCAGCCCCAGCATTTT. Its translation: CASSQDGASQGLNQPQHF.

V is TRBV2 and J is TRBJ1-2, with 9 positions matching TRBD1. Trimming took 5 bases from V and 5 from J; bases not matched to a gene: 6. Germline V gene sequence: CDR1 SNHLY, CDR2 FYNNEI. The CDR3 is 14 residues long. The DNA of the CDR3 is TGTGCCAGCAGTAGGACAGGGGAACGGTATGGCTACACCTTC. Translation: CASSRTGERYGYTF. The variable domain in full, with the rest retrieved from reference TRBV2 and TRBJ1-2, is EPEVTQTPSHQVTQMGQEVILRCVPISNHLYFYWYRQILGQKVEFLVSFYNNEISEKSEIFDDQFSVERPDGSNFTLKIRSTKLEDSAMYFCASSRTGERYGYTFGSGTRLTVV.

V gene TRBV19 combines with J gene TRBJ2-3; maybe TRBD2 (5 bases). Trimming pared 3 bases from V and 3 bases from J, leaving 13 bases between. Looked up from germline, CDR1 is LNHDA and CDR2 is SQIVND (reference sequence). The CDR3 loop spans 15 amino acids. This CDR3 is CASSIIGSGTDTQYF. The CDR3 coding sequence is TGTGCCAGTAGTATTATTGGCAGCGGTACAGATACGCAGTATTTT.

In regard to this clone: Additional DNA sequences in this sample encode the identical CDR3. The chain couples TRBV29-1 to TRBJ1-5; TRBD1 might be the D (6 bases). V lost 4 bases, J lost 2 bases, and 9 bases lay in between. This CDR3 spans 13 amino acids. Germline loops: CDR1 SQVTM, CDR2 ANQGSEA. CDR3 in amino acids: CSVGGGGNQPQHF. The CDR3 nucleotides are TGCAGCGTTGGAGGGGGAGGCAATCAGCCCCAGCATTTT.

CDR3 sequence: CSASRGGGNQPQHF. Written as DNA, the CDR3 is TGCAGTGCTAGTCGGGGAGGGGGCAATCAGCCCCAGCATTTT. This rearrangement joins TRBV20-1 to TRBJ1-5; perhaps TRBD1 as D (5 bases). This CDR3 region has 14 residues. CDR1 DFQATT and CDR2 SNEGSKA come from the germline V gene (reference sequence). V was cut by 3 bases and J by 2 bases, with 11 bases left in between.

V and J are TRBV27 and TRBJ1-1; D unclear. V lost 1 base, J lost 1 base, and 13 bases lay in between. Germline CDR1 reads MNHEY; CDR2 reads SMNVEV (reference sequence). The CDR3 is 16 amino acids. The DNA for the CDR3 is TGTGCCAGCAGTTTATTAGGAGAAACTTGGAACACTGAAGCTTTCTTT. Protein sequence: CASSLLGETWNTEAFF.

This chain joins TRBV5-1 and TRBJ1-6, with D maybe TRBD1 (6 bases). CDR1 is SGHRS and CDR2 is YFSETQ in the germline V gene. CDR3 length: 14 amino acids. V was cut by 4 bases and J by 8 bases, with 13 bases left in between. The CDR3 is CASSPPDRHSPLHF. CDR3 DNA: TGCGCCAGCAGCCCGCCGGACAGACATTCACCCCTCCACTTT.

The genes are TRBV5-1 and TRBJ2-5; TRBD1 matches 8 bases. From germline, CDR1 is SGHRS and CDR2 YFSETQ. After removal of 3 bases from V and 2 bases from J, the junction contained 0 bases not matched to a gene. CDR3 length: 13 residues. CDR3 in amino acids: CASSWTGQETQYF. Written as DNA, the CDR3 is TGCGCCAGCAGCTGGACAGGGCAAGAGACCCAGTACTTC.

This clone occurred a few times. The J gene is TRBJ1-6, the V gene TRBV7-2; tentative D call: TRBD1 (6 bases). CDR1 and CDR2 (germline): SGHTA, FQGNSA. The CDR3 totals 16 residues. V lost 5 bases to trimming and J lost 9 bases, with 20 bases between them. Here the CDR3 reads CASSPRGAGAGSPLHF. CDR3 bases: TGTGCCAGCAGCCCTAGGGGGGCGGGGGCTGGTTCACCCCTCCACTTT. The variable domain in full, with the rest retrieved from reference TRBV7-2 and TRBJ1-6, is GAGVSQSPSNKVTEKGKDVELRCDPISGHTALYWYRQSLGQGLEFLIYFQGNSAPDKSGLPSDRFSAERTGGSVSTLTIQRTQQEDSAVYLCASSPRGAGAGSPLHFGNGTRLTVT.

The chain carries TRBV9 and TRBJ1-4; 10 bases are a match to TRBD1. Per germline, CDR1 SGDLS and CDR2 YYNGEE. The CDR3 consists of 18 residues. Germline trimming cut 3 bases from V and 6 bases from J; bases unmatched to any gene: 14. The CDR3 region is CASSGRPGTGVRDEKLFF. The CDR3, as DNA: TGTGCCAGCAGCGGTCGTCCCGGGACAGGGGTTCGGGATGAAAAACTGTTTTTT.

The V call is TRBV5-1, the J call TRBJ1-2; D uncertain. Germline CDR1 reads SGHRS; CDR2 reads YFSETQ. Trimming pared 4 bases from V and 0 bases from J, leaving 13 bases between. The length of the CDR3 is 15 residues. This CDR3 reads CASSLDTLPNYGYTF. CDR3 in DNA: TGCGCCAGCAGCCTTGACACACTTCCTAACTATGGCTACACCTTC.

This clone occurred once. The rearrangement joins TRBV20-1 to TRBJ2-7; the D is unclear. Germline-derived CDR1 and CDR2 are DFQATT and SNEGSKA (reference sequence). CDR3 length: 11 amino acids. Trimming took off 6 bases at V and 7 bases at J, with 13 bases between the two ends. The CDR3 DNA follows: TGCAGTGCCCATAGAGGAGAGGAGCAGTACTTC. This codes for CSAHRGEEQYF.

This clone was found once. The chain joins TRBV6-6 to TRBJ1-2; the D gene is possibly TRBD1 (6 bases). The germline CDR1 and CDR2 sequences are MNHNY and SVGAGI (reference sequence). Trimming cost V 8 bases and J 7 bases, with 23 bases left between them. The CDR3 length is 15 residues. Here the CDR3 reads CASGEGGRSDLGYTF. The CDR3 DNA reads TGTGCCAGCGGGGAGGGGGGTCGTTCGGATCTTGGCTACACCTTC.

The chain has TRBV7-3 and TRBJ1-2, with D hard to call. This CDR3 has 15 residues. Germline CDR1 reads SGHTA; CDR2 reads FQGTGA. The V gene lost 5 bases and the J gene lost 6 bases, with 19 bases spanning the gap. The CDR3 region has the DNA TGTGCCAGCAGCCCCTATCCCCCGCGGGAGAATGGCTACACCTTC. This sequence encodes CASSPYPPRENGYTF. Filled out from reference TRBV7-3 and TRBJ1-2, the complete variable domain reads GAGVSQTPSNKVTEKGKYVELRCDPISGHTALYWYRQSLGQGPEFLIYFQGTGAADDSGLPNDRFFAVRPEGSVSTLKIQRTERGDSAVYLCASSPYPPRENGYTFGSGTRLTVV.

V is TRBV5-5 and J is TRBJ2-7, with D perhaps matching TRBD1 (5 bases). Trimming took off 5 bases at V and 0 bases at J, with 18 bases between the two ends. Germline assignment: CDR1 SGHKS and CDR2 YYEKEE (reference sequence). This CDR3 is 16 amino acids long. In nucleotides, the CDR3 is TGTGCCAGCAGTTCACGTCAGGGCCCGTCCTCCTACGAGCAGTACTTC. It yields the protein CASSSRQGPSSYEQYF.

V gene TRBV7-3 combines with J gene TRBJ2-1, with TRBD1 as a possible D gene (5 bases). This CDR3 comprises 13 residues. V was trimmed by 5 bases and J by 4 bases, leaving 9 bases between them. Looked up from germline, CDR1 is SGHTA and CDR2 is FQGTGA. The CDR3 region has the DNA TGTGCCAGCAGCATCGACAGTTACAATGAGCAGTTCTTC. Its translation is CASSIDSYNEQFF.

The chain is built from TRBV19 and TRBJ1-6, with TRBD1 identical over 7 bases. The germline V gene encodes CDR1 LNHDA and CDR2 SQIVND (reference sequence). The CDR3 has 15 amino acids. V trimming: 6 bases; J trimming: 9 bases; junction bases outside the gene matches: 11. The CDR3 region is CASRSRGTAGSPLHF. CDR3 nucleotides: TGTGCCAGTAGATCCAGAGGGACAGCTGGTTCACCCCTCCACTTT.

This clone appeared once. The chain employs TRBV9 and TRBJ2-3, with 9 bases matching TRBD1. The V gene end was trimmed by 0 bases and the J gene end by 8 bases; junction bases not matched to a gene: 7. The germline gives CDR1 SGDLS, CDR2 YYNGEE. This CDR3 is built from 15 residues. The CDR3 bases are TGTGCCAGCAGCGTAGCGGGACAGGGATCGGGTACGCAGTATTTT. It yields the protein CASSVAGQGSGTQYF.

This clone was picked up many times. Here the CDR3 DNA reads TGTGCCAGCAGCTTAGTTTCCAGGGGAGGGGAAAAACTGTTTTTT. The encoded protein is CASSLVSRGGEKLFF. The chain carries TRBV7-2 and TRBJ1-4, with a possible D match to TRBD1 (6 bases). The germline V gene encodes CDR1 SGHTA and CDR2 FQGNSA. This CDR3 spans 15 amino acids. Trimming took 1 base from V and 8 from J, leaving 14 bases between them.

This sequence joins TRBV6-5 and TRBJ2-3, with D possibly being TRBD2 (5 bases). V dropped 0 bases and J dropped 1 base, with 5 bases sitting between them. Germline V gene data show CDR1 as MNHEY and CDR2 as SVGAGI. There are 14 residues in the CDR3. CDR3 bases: TGTGCCAGCAGTTACTCCGGGGGCACAGATACGCAGTATTTT. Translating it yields CASSYSGGTDTQYF.

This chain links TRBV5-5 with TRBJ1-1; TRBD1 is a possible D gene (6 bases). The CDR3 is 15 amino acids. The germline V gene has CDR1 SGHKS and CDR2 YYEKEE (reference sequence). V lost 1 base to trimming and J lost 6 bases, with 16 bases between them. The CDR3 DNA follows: TGTGCCAGCAGCTTGCAACAGGGTAGATTCGCTGAAGCTTTCTTT. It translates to CASSLQQGRFAEAFF.

This CDR3 is CASSPGGTGGEKLFF. CDR3 nucleotide sequence: TGTGCCAGCAGCCCGGGGGGGACAGGGGGTGAAAAACTGTTTTTT. The rearrangement joins TRBV7-2 to TRBJ1-4; 11 bases are shared with TRBD1. The germline CDR1 and CDR2 sequences are SGHTA and FQGNSA. The CDR3 sequence is 15 residues long. With V trimmed by 5 bases and J by 7 bases, 6 bases remained unmatched.

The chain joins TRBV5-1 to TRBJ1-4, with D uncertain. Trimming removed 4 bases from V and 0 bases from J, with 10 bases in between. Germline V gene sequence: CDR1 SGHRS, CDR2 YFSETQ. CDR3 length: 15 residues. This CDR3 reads CASSGGVATNEKLFF. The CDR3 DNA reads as TGCGCCAGCAGCGGTGGAGTTGCAACTAATGAAAAACTGTTTTTT.

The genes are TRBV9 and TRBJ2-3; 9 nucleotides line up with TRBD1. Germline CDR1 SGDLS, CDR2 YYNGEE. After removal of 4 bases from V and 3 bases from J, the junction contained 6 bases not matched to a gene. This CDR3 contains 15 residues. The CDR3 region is CASSSTGGVTDTQYF. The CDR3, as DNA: TGTGCCAGCAGCTCAACAGGGGGCGTAACAGATACGCAGTATTTT.